Listed below are T cell receptor beta chains from one sample, sequenced in a study of spatial heterogeneity in lung cancer. TCRdb analysed the 5' RACE reads with MiXCR anew, one entry per CDR3 protein. The sample holds about 1,400 distinct CDR3 sequences, roughly a tenth seen once. This sample comprised lung tumor tissue, obtained at surgery. The origin of the receptors is a female donor with early-stage non-small cell lung cancer. CDR3s include the opening cysteine and the closing phenylalanine or tryptophan. A D gene is named only where the DNA matches it firmly. For some rows the clone size is stated as once, few or many, or as a class when expanded; others skip it.

V gene,clone size,J gene,D gene,CDR3 DNA,CDR3 protein
TRBV3-1,medium-sized,TRBJ2-4,-,TGTGCCAGCAGCTCACTAGCCAAAAACATTCAGTACTTC,CASSSLAKNIQYF
TRBV28,once,TRBJ2-7,-,TGTGCCAGCAGTTTAGTTATAGGTAATTCTTACGAGCAGTACTTC,CASSLVIGNSYEQYF
TRBV7-2,medium-sized,TRBJ1-3,-,TGTGCCAGCAGCTTTACACTACGCTCTGGAAACACCATATATTTT,CASSFTLRSGNTIYF
TRBV5-1,-,TRBJ2-5,TRBD2,TGCGCCAGCAGCGGCGGGACGGGAGGGTACCAAGAGACCCAGTACTTC,CASSGGTGGYQETQYF
TRBV23-1,few,TRBJ1-5,TRBD1,TGCGCCAGCATTTCCGGGACAGGGAAGGGGCAGCCCCAGCATTTT,CASISGTGKGQPQHF
TRBV20-1,large,TRBJ1-1,TRBD1,TGCAGTGCTGTGCGGACAGGGGGCCGTGAAGCTTTCTTT,CSAVRTGGREAFF
TRBV2,medium-sized,TRBJ2-1,-,TGTGCCAGCAGTGCGGTAAACTACAATGAGCAGTTCTTC,CASSAVNYNEQFF
TRBV19,medium-sized,TRBJ1-1,-,TGTGCCAGTAGTGACGTCCTGAGGACTGAAGCTTTCTTT,CASSDVLRTEAFF
TRBV10-3,medium-sized,TRBJ2-7,TRBD1,TGTGCCATCAGGTCGGGACAGGAACCCTACGAGCAGTACTTC,CAIRSGQEPYEQYF
TRBV28,-,TRBJ2-4,TRBD1,TGTGCCAGCAGTTCGCACTCTGACAGGGAAGGCCAAAACATTCAGTACTTC,CASSSHSDREGQNIQYF
TRBV7-9,-,TRBJ1-1,-,TGTGCCAGCAGCTTAGTGGCAGGGAGCACTGAAGCTTTCTTT,CASSLVAGSTEAFF
TRBV19,medium-sized,TRBJ2-1,TRBD2,TGTGCCAGTAGTCTCACTAGCGGGGGGGCCCTGATGAATGAGCAGTTCTTC,CASSLTSGGALMNEQFF
TRBV12-3/TRBV12-4,few,TRBJ2-1,TRBD2,TGTGCCAGCAGTTTAGAAAGGTGGGCTGATGTAGCGGGTTCCTACAATGAGCAGTTCTTC,CASSLERWADVAGSYNEQFF
TRBV4-1,medium-sized,TRBJ2-7,TRBD2,TGCGCCAGCAGCCAAGAGACTAGCGGGGGGACCTACGAGCAGTACTTC,CASSQETSGGTYEQYF